This paragraph covers one TCR beta chain sequence. This clonotype was detected many times. The clone's antigen remains unknown. It has no much larger one-base neighbor in the sample; base qualities were not kept. Sample time point, as interpreted from the label and publication: newly diagnosed GD, antithyroid drugs for less than 3 months. RNA was extracted from PBMCs in TRIzol for both TCR sequencing and RNA sequencing. Graves' disease was diagnosed according to American Thyroid Association guidelines. Patients for the study were recruited at an endocrinology department in Xi'an, China. From each patient, around 9 milliliters of peripheral blood was collected into an EDTA anticoagulant tube. Ficoll Paque Plus density gradient separation was used to isolate PBMCs, and no further T cell sorting was performed. An Agilent 2100 Bioanalyzer and agarose gel were used to check RNA quality, while a NanoDrop 2000 measured RNA concentration.

From cysteine to phenylalanine, the CDR3 is 16 amino acids long. CDR3 DNA only is kept here, 48 bases in frame from base 1. CDR1 LNHNV and CDR2 YYDKDF were looked up in the germline V gene (reference sequence). Clipping removes 4 bases from V and 2 bases from J, with 6 as the unmatched junction base count. These data come from a study of regulatory T cells in long-lasting Graves disease (dated by TCRdb to about 2021). As for the study more broadly: Antithyroid drugs had been taken for less than 3 months by newly diagnosed Graves' disease patients. Persistent Graves' disease patients were compared with newly diagnosed Graves' disease patients by peripheral blood TCR sequencing and RNA sequencing. The study took place in China and was registered as a clinical trial. A total of 35 or so samples underwent TCR sequencing: around 13 from persistent and 20 from newly diagnosed Graves' disease patients. The investigation overall reported the following: Peripheral blood alone was examined, since thyroid tissue, which constituted the primary lesion, could not be accessed. Persistent Graves' disease patients showed lower TCR Shannon entropy and fewer highly expanded clones than newly diagnosed patients, suggesting clonal expansion. The small sample size was acknowledged by the authors as a limitation that may reduce accuracy. Persistent disease showed preferential use of TRBV28, TRBJ1-2 and TRBJ2-5, whereas newly diagnosed disease favored TRBV20-1 and TRBJ2-1. A larger number of public clonotypes was shared among persistent patients (more than 2,500) than among newly diagnosed patients (roughly 970). Sequencing and analysis were restricted to the TCR beta chain.

The library relied on multiplex PCR. Sequencing was performed on an Illumina HiSeq 4000. iRepertoire HTBI primers and Arm-PCR amplification of CDR3 regions were used to construct TCR beta libraries. Before sequencing, the PCR products went through gel purification. The source study handled its data this way. A total of some 60 TRBV and 14 TRBJ segments were identified across samples and were used for gene usage analysis of CDR3 amino acid clonotypes. COPE and FqMerger were used to merge filtered high-quality paired reads into contigs. BLAST was used to align contigs to IMGT TRBV, TRBD and TRBJ reference genes, and CDR3 was defined according to IMGT. Clonotypes above 0.1% frequency were classified as highly expanded clones. Repertoire diversity was measured by Shannon entropy, and V-J evenness by the Gini coefficient. Clonotypes shared by more than one individual were considered public. TCRdb reran the public reads through fastp at Q25 and MiXCR, keeping productive beta chains. Entries are consolidated by CDR3 protein sequence, retaining the most common genes and DNA. The V and J calls reflect TCRdb's pipeline rather than the authors' work. The sample table records around 400,000 distinct CDR3 sequences; approximately 16% of these occur just once. The ten largest make up approximately 7.8% of the sample.

These sequences were also reported in another study, on T cells in Graves' hyperthyroidism and ophthalmopathy. According to the second study: A patient counted as having stable Graves' hyperthyroidism if no progression to ophthalmopathy occurred over 18 months of follow-up. Hyperthyroidism patients were newly diagnosed, with disease duration under 2 months, and aged 18 to 65 years. Exclusion was applied to patients with uncontrolled infections, other autoimmune diseases, pregnancy or lactation. Diagnoses relied on clinical symptoms, serum thyroxine and TRAb, thyroid ultrasound and orbital computed tomography. A first-round RT-PCR of the TCR CDR3 used the HTBI primer set with the Qiagen OneStep RT-PCR kit. Most expanded thyroid clonotypes (frequency above 0.001) were also found in blood, which suggests that blood repertoires may mirror thyroid immune responses. A 13 V-J signature model separated ophthalmopathy from stable hyperthyroidism, with around 88% sensitivity and 81.08% specificity in cross-validation and 80%/75% in testing. In validation, progression to ophthalmopathy was predicted by the model with 70.59% sensitivity and just over 72% specificity, a median of around 6.5 months before onset. A discovery cohort of roughly 100 patients, about 44 with Graves' ophthalmopathy and fewer than 65 with stable Graves' hyperthyroidism, was used to find distinguishing TCR V-J signatures. An independent validation cohort of around 20 hyperthyroidism patients and some 15 patients who later progressed to ophthalmopathy tested prospective prediction of ophthalmopathy. The roughly 100 discovery patients were randomly split 7:3 into training and test sets. In addition, the study compared T-cell repertoires in thyroid tissue and in blood from about 6 Graves' hyperthyroidism patients. After blood sampling, hyperthyroidism patients were treated with methimazole at a starting dose of 30 mg daily, and ophthalmopathy patients were treated with high-dose intravenous methylprednisolone. The libraries were constructed in a second round of multiplex PCR and then size-selected and purified. Sequencing of the libraries was done on an Illumina HiSeq2000 using paired-end 100 bp reads. SOAPnuke was used to process the raw data, throwing out any read that contained adapters or uncalled bases, had a mean Phred below 15, or lacked an exact constant-primer or identifier match. COPE v1.2.5 was used to merge high-quality paired reads, and clonotypes were defined as unique nucleotide sequences. MiTCR v1.1 was used to align the clonotypes against IMGT TRBV, TRBD and TRBJ reference segments. Only V-J combinations with frequency above 0.0001, covering 99% to 99.2% of repertoires, were analysed. The TCS score was defined as F50 (clonal expansion) divided by E x V (chaos), with BLOSUM62-based TCRdist calculated between CDR3 peptides within each V-J. Welch's t-statistics and random forest reduced 500 to 550 V-J features to fewer than 15, which were used in a naive Bayes classifier (R e1071). Sample size was not statistically predetermined, and investigators were not blinded to group allocation. The paper describes TCR Vbeta CDR3 sequencing of 130 to 150 peripheral blood samples, made up of about 40 ophthalmopathy patients, some 80 hyperthyroidism patients and some 17 progressor patients.

The receptor was isolated from a woman in her 40s with Graves disease. Donor details come from another sample of the same person, matched by shared clones. This specimen was peripheral blood mononuclear cells (PBMCs), taken at new diagnosis, from a patient treated with antithyroid drugs. The chain is encoded by TRBV15 joined to TRBJ2-1; TRBD2 fits 9 bases in the junction. The DNA sequence is TGTGCCACCAGCACCCAGCGGGAGGCTACCTACAATGAGCAGTTCTTC. This codes for CATSTQREATYNEQFF.